These 10 T cell receptor beta chains came from one sample sequenced in a study of cytomegalovirus exposure and HLA in healthy donors. The PCR made use of 60 Vbeta and 13 Jbeta primers. Clones were sequenced by immunoSEQ multiplex PCR, and TCRdb holds only the in-frame ones, with some missing. The data contain 190,000 or so clones, less than 90% of them singletons. Input material: PBMCs. The source is a man aged 45-65 years in good health and CMV-seronegative.

This clone occurred many times. The rearrangement uses TRBV9 and TRBJ1-1; 8 bases line up with TRBD1. The CDR3 runs 15 residues. V gave up 3 bases and J gave up 8 bases; unmatched junction bases: 12. Germline lookup yields CDR1 SGDLS and CDR2 YYNGEE. The CDR3 loop reads CASSAPRTGRREAFF. CDR3 sequence (DNA): TGTGCCAGCAGCGCGCCACGGACAGGGCGAAGGGAAGCTTTCTTT. The full variable domain, in which reference TRBV9 and TRBJ1-1 provide the parts outside the CDR3, is DSGVTQTPKHLITATGQRVTLRCSPRSGDLSVYWYQQSLDQGLQFLIQYYNGEERAKGNILERFSAQQFPDLHSELNLSSLELGDSALYFCASSAPRTGRREAFFGQGTRLTVV.

This chain connects TRBV18 to TRBJ1-2, with 7 bases identical to TRBD1. The J segment lost 6 bases and the V segment lost 3 bases, leaving 1 base of the junction unmatched. CDR3 length: 12 residues. Germline V CDR1 and CDR2: KGHSH, LQKENI. CDR3 bases: TGTGCCAGCTCACCGGACAGGCATGGCTACACCTTC. Its protein is CASSPDRHGYTF. The variable domain in full, completed from reference TRBV18 and TRBJ1-2, reads NAGVMQNPRHLVRRRGQEARLRCSPMKGHSHVYWYRQLPEEGLKFMVYLQKENIIDESGMPKERFSAEFPKEGPSILRIQQVVRGDSAAYFCASSPDRHGYTFGSGTRLTVV.

Concerning this clone: At one end, the junction sequence differs from germline, possibly due to a read error. This chain joins TRBV5-4 and TRBJ2-1; TRBD2 matches at 8 bases. CDR1 SGHNT and CDR2 YYREEE come from the germline V gene (reference sequence). The length of the CDR3 is 15 residues. CDR3 bases: TGTGTCAGCAGCTTGGTTCGGGGGGGCCGCGGTGAGCAGTTCTTC. It yields the protein CVSSLVRGGRGEQFF.

The rearrangement links TRBV7-8 to TRBJ2-1; 9 bases align to TRBD2. From germline, CDR1 is SGHVS and CDR2 FQNEAQ. The CDR3 is 15 amino acids. J was trimmed by 2 bases and V by 5 bases; bases with no gene match: 4. CDR3 sequence (DNA): TGTGCCAGCAGCCTGACTAGCGGAGCCTACAATGAGCAGTTCTTC. It encodes CASSLTSGAYNEQFF.

The V and J genes are TRBV5-1 and TRBJ2-4, with TRBD2 matching 14 bases. Germline lookup yields CDR1 SGHRS and CDR2 YFSETQ. V lost 4 bases and J lost 9; bases outside the gene matches: 6. This CDR3 contains 15 residues. This CDR3 is CASSAAGTSGGIQYF. DNA for the CDR3: TGCGCCAGCAGCGCGGCCGGGACTAGCGGGGGCATTCAGTACTTC. Full variable domain (outside the CDR3, taken from reference TRBV5-1 and TRBJ2-4): KAGVTQTPRYLIKTRGQQVTLSCSPISGHRSVSWYQQTPGQGLQFLFEYFSETQRNKGNFPGRFSGRQFSNSRSEMNVSTLELGDSALYLCASSAAGTSGGIQYFGAGTRLSVL.

This chain links TRBV7-9 with TRBJ1-5; tentatively, D is TRBD1 (6 bases). Germline loops: CDR1 SEHNR, CDR2 FQNEAQ (reference sequence). V was pared by 4 bases and J by 2 bases, with 9 bases between. The CDR3 consists of 14 residues. The CDR3 region has the DNA TGTGCCAGCAGCTCGACAGGCCGCAATCAGCCCCAGCATTTT. This codes for CASSSTGRNQPQHF.

This chain uses TRBV18 with TRBJ2-5; TRBD2 agrees at 8 bases. The V gene's germline CDR1 is KGHSH and CDR2 LQKENI. Germline trimming cut 4 bases from V and 4 bases from J; bases unmatched to any gene: 23. This CDR3 comprises 20 residues. The CDR3 region has the DNA TGTGCCAGCTCACTTACGGCCCACAGAGTCTTGGTAGCGGGAATAGAGACCCAGTACTTC. This translates into CASSLTAHRVLVAGIETQYF.

The rearrangement links TRBV11-2 to TRBJ1-5, with 7 bases that match TRBD1. The CDR3 has 17 amino acids. V shed 3 bases, J shed 4 bases, and the junction held 12 bases outside the gene matches. Per the germline V gene, CDR1 is SGHAT and CDR2 is FQNNGV. The CDR3 sequence is CASSLAPQGPTNQPQHF. In nucleotides, the CDR3 is TGTGCCAGCAGCTTGGCCCCACAGGGGCCGACTAATCAGCCCCAGCATTTT. The complete variable domain, with remaining parts taken from reference TRBV11-2 and TRBJ1-5, reads EAGVAQSPRYKIIEKRQSVAFWCNPISGHATLYWYQQILGQGPKLLIQFQNNGVVDDSQLPKDRFSAERLKGVDSTLKIQPAKLEDSAVYLCASSLAPQGPTNQPQHFGDGTRLSIL.

This clone appeared once. The V and J genes are TRBV7-3 and TRBJ2-1, with TRBD2 as a possible D gene (5 bases). The CDR3 runs 14 residues. Trimming cost V 5 bases and J 1 base, with 9 bases left between them. CDR1 SGHTA and CDR2 FQGTGA come from the germline V gene. As DNA, the CDR3 is TGTGCCAGCAGCCCCGAGCGGTCCTACAATGAGCAGTTCTTC. Amino acids: CASSPERSYNEQFF.

The V gene is TRBV18, the J gene TRBJ1-2; D remains ambiguous. Germline CDR1 is KGHSH and CDR2 is LQKENI. The CDR3 runs to 15 residues. V was cut by 4 bases and J by 1 base, with 13 bases left in between. The DNA for the CDR3 is TGTGCCAGCTCACTTATAACCGGGAATAACTATGGCTACACCTTC. Translated: CASSLITGNNYGYTF. The full variable domain, in which reference TRBV18 and TRBJ1-2 provide the parts outside the CDR3, is NAGVMQNPRHLVRRRGQEARLRCSPMKGHSHVYWYRQLPEEGLKFMVYLQKENIIDESGMPKERFSAEFPKEGPSILRIQQVVRGDSAAYFCASSLITGNNYGYTFGSGTRLTVV.